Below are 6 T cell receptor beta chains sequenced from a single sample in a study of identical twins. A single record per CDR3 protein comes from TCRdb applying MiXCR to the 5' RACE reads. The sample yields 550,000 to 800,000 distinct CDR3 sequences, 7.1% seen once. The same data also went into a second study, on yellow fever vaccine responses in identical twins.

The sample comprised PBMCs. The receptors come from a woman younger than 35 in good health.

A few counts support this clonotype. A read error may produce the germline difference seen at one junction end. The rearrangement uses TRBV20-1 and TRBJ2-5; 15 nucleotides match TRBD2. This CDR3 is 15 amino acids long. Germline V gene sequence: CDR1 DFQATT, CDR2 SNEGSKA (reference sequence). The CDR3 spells CSARDPTGTSGRIQF. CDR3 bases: TGCAGTGCTAGAGATCCCACCGGGACTAGCGGGAGGATCCAGTTC.

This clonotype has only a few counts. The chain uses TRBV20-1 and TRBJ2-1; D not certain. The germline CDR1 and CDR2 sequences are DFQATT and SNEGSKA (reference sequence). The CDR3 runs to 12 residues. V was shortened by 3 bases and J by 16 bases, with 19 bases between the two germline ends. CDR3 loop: CSARETQQNGFF. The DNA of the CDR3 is TGCAGTGCTAGGGAAACCCAACAAAACGGTTTCTTC.

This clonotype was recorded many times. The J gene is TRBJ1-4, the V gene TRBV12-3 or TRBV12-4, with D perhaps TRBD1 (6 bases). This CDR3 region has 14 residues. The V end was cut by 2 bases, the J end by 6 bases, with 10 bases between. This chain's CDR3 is CASSLKGGDEKLFF. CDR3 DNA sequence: TGTGCCAGCAGTTTAAAGGGGGGTGATGAAAAACTGTTTTTT.

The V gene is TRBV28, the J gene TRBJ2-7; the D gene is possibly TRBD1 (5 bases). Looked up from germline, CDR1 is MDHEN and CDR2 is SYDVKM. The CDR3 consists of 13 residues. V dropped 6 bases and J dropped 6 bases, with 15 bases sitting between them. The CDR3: CASRLRVAFEQYF. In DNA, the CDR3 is TGTGCCAGCAGACTCAGGGTAGCCTTCGAGCAGTACTTC.

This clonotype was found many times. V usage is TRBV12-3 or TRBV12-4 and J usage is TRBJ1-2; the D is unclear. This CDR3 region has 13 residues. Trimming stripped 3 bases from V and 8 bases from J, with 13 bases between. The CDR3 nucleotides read TGTGCCAGCAGTTTCGAGGGCCAATGGGGCTACACCTTC. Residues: CASSFEGQWGYTF.

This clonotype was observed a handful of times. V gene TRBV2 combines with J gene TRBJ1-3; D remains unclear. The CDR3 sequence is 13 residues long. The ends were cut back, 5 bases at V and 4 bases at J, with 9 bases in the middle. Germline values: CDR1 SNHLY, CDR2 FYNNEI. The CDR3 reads CASSPSRGNTIYF. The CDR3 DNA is TGTGCCAGCAGTCCGTCCCGCGGAAACACCATATATTTT.